Here is one T cell receptor beta chain with its context. In the original processing: Reference gene primer amplification gave nucleated cell count estimates. TCRdb's copy holds only in-frame clones and misses some; the assay was immunoSEQ multiplex PCR. V and J calls and clone size are those listed in that table; D and trimming were worked out from the DNA. Here the sample spans 150,000 to 200,000 clones, 65% to 80% being singletons. This entry belongs to a study of blood T cell repertoires in COVID-19. Study context: Sources were T cells, B-cell-depleted T cells, or PBMCs; the material itself was cDNA or gDNA.

Participants were aged 18 to 89 years, lived in 25 or so US areas, and enrolled virtually. Sequencing was performed on PBMCs or T cells enriched from blood (not recorded which). This sequence was found in a woman between 50 and 59 years old with acute COVID-19.

The CDR3 DNA follows: TGTGCCATCAGTGAGGGCGGGAACTACGAGCAGTACGTC. Protein product: CAISEGGNYEQYV. V usage is TRBV10-3 and J usage is TRBJ2-7, with a tentative D call TRBD2 (6 bases). This CDR3 has 13 residues. The germline gives CDR1 ENHRY, CDR2 SYGVKD. Trimming removed 2 bases at V and 3 bases at J, with 8 bases between.